The 20 T cell receptor beta chains below were found in one sample sequenced in a study of identical twins. TCRdb reprocessed the 5' RACE reads via MiXCR and lists one record per CDR3 protein. The sample lists under 300,000 distinct CDR3 sequences; roughly an eighth were seen once. These data also featured in a second study, about yellow fever vaccine responses in identical twins.

The specimen was memory (CD45RO+) T cells sorted from blood. Receptors were obtained from a woman between 18 and 30 years old in good health.

The CDR3 protein is CASSLATGTRSFNEQFF. The CDR3 DNA sequence: TGTGCCAGCAGTTTGGCGACCGGGACTAGGAGTTTCAATGAGCAGTTCTTC. V is TRBV27 and J is TRBJ2-1; 8 positions match TRBD2. Trimming removed 3 bases from V and 6 bases from J; junction bases left unmatched: 13. Germline V lookup: CDR1 MNHEY, CDR2 SMNVEV (reference sequence). CDR3 size: 17 residues.

Only a few counts were recorded for this clonotype. The chain links TRBV30 to TRBJ1-1; the D gene is possibly TRBD1 (5 bases). This CDR3 contains 11 residues. Germline values: CDR1 GTSNPN, CDR2 SVGIG (reference sequence). V lost 3 bases and J 8 bases, leaving 10 bases between the germline ends. For the CDR3, the DNA is TGTGCCTGGAGCGTCGCAGGGGAAGCTTTCTTT. Protein sequence: CAWSVAGEAFF.

The genes are TRBV28 and TRBJ2-5; possible D gene TRBD1, 6 bases. The germline CDR1 and CDR2 sequences are MDHEN and SYDVKM. V dropped 5 bases and J dropped 5 bases, with 12 bases sitting between them. This CDR3 is 13 amino acids long. CDR3 amino acids: CASSGGEWETQYF. The DNA of the CDR3 is TGTGCCAGCAGTGGGGGCGAGTGGGAGACCCAGTACTTC.

In its sample, this clonotype was seen many times. The J gene is TRBJ2-2, the V gene TRBV29-1, with TRBD1 matching over 7 bases. Germline CDR1 is SQVTM and CDR2 is ANQGSEA. This CDR3 comprises 13 residues. The V gene end was trimmed by 7 bases and the J gene end by 0 bases; junction bases not matched to a gene: 2. The CDR3 region has the DNA TGCAGCGGGGGACAGACGAACACCGGGGAGCTGTTTTTT. It encodes CSGGQTNTGELFF.

The J gene is TRBJ2-4, the V gene TRBV20-1, with TRBD2 identical over 10 bases. This CDR3 comprises 16 residues. The germline V gene encodes CDR1 DFQATT and CDR2 SNEGSKA (reference sequence). The ends lost 0 bases at V and 6 bases at J; junction bases unmatched: 8. In nucleotides, the CDR3 is TGCAGTGCTAGAGATCCGGCTAGCGGGGGTCTAAACATTCAGTACTTC. This encodes CSARDPASGGLNIQYF.

This clonotype was seen a few times. This rearrangement joins TRBV7-2 to TRBJ2-1; 9 nucleotides agree with TRBD2. CDR3 length: 16 residues. Germline-derived CDR1 and CDR2 are SGHTA and FQGNSA. J lost 6 bases, V lost 3 bases, and 9 bases had no gene match. Here the CDR3 reads CASSLGLAGVRNEQFF. CDR3 in DNA: TGTGCCAGCAGCTTGGGATTAGCGGGAGTTCGCAATGAGCAGTTCTTC.

This clonotype was counted ten times or more. The chain recombines TRBV28 with TRBJ2-3; 9 bases are shared with TRBD2. Germline loops: CDR1 MDHEN, CDR2 SYDVKM. V dropped 9 bases and J dropped 0; count of bases not matched to a gene: 10. The CDR3 is made up of 16 amino acids. The CDR3 region has the DNA TGTGCCAGTTACACAAGGACTAGCGATAGCACAGATACGCAGTATTTT. Translated, it gives CASYTRTSDSTDTQYF.

Ten or more counts support this clonotype. The rearrangement joins TRBV10-3 to TRBJ2-1; TRBD2 aligns across 13 bases. Looked up from germline, CDR1 is ENHRY and CDR2 is SYGVKD. The V segment lost 2 bases and the J segment 4 bases; nucleotides outside the gene matches: 14. This CDR3 has 20 amino acids. CDR3 protein: CAISEAGTSGTRTSYNEQFF. The CDR3 bases are TGTGCCATCAGTGAGGCTGGGACTAGCGGGACACGCACTTCATACAATGAGCAGTTCTTC.

This clonotype came up a few times. The chain recombines TRBV19 with TRBJ2-2; D remains unclear. The CDR3 has 15 amino acids. Germline CDR1 and CDR2: LNHDA and SQIVND (reference sequence). Deletions cut 7 bases from V and 0 bases from J, with 12 bases between. CDR3 region: CASTISGANTGELFF. DNA of the CDR3: TGTGCCAGTACCATATCTGGAGCGAACACCGGGGAGCTGTTTTTT. The complete variable domain, with remaining parts taken from reference TRBV19 and TRBJ2-2, reads DGGITQSPKYLFRKEGQNVTLSCEQNLNHDAMYWYRQDPGQGLRLIYYSQIVNDFQKGDIAEGYSVSREKKESFPLTVTSAQKNPTAFYLCASTISGANTGELFFGEGSRLTVL.

The CDR3 sequence is CASSRRSPSYEQYF. The CDR3 DNA is TGTGCCAGCAGTCGTAGGAGCCCCTCCTACGAGCAGTACTTC. The genes are TRBV2 and TRBJ2-7; D not resolved. Germline CDR1 is SNHLY and CDR2 is FYNNEI. V gave up 5 bases and J gave up 0 bases, with 11 bases separating them. This CDR3 region has 14 residues. The full variable domain, rest sourced from reference TRBV2 and TRBJ2-7, is EPEVTQTPSHQVTQMGQEVILRCVPISNHLYFYWYRQILGQKVEFLVSFYNNEISEKSEIFDDQFSVERPDGSNFTLKIRSTKLEDSAMYFCASSRRSPSYEQYFGPGTRLTVT.

This clonotype was picked up many times. The V and J genes are TRBV4-2 and TRBJ2-5; 12 bases are a match to TRBD2. This CDR3 is 15 amino acids long. In germline, CDR1 is LGHNA, CDR2 YNFKEQ. With 10 bases clipped from V and 2 bases from J, the junction kept 8 bases outside the gene matches. CDR3 DNA: TGTGCCACCGGACTAGCGGGAAGAAAACAAGAGACCCAGTACTTC. Protein sequence: CATGLAGRKQETQYF.

This sequence joins TRBV7-9 and TRBJ2-4; tentatively, D is TRBD1 (6 bases). The CDR3 has 16 amino acids. V dropped 0 bases and J dropped 0 bases, with 9 bases sitting between them. The germline gives CDR1 SEHNR, CDR2 FQNEAQ (reference sequence). CDR3 protein: CASSLAGALAKNIQYF. The DNA for the CDR3 is TGTGCCAGCAGCTTAGCGGGGGCCCTAGCCAAAAACATTCAGTACTTC.

The chain combines TRBV28 with TRBJ2-7; a possible D gene is TRBD1 (5 bases). The CDR3 consists of 11 residues. Germline CDR1 is MDHEN and CDR2 is SYDVKM. Trimming removed 7 bases from V and 2 bases from J, with 6 bases in between. This CDR3 is CASTGPYEQYF. The CDR3 DNA follows: TGTGCCAGCACAGGGCCCTACGAGCAGTACTTC.

This clonotype was picked up a small number of times. The rearrangement joins TRBV28 to TRBJ1-1; the D is unclear. V was shortened by 5 bases and J by 1 base, with 8 bases between the two germline ends. Germline CDR1 and CDR2: MDHEN and SYDVKM. This CDR3 comprises 13 residues. The CDR3 nucleotides are TGTGCCAGCAGTGGACCGACGAACACTGAAGCTTTCTTT. Translating gives CASSGPTNTEAFF. The entire variable domain, with the rest obtained from reference TRBV28 and TRBJ1-1, is as follows: DVKVTQSSRYLVKRTGEKVFLECVQDMDHENMFWYRQDPGLGLRLIYFSYDVKMKEKGDIPEGYSVSREKKERFSLILESASTNQTSMYLCASSGPTNTEAFFGQGTRLTVV.

The V and J genes are TRBV3-1 and TRBJ1-2, with unresolved D. The CDR3 spans 16 residues. Trimming took 1 base from V and 6 from J, leaving 18 bases between them. The V gene's germline CDR1 is LGHDT and CDR2 YNNKEL (reference sequence). In DNA form, the CDR3 reads TGTGCCAGCAGCCAAGCTGGGCTAGAATGGACGGATGGCTACACCTTC. Translation gives CASSQAGLEWTDGYTF.

This clonotype has only a few counts. The chain combines TRBV2 with TRBJ2-2, with D uncertain. Germline V gives CDR1 SNHLY, CDR2 FYNNEI. Trimming took off 0 bases at V and 13 bases at J, with 9 bases between the two ends. This CDR3 has 12 amino acids. For the CDR3, the DNA is TGTGCCAGCAGTGAAGCGGCCAGGACGCTGTTTTTT. Translated, it gives CASSEAARTLFF.

The chain links TRBV29-1 to TRBJ2-1; 9 positions match TRBD1. V dropped 5 bases and J dropped 12; count of bases not matched to a gene: 2. There are 10 residues in the CDR3. CDR1 is SQVTM, CDR2 ANQGSEA, per germline. The CDR3 reads CSVKGQGQFF. The CDR3 DNA follows: TGCAGCGTTAAGGGACAGGGGCAGTTCTTC.

This clonotype has a count of ten or more. V usage is TRBV5-5 and J usage is TRBJ1-5; D remains ambiguous. Germline V gives CDR1 SGHKS, CDR2 YYEKEE (reference sequence). This CDR3 has 13 amino acids. V was trimmed by 0 bases and J by 9 bases, leaving 10 bases between them. The CDR3: CASSLAGLWPQHF. In DNA, the CDR3 is TGTGCCAGCAGCTTGGCGGGGTTGTGGCCCCAGCATTTT.

This clonotype showed up many times. The V call is TRBV3-1, the J call TRBJ2-2, with D perhaps TRBD1 or TRBD2 (5 bases each). The CDR3 has 13 amino acids. Germline V gene data show CDR1 as LGHDT and CDR2 as YNNKEL (reference sequence). V lost 1 base to trimming and J lost 7 bases, with 7 bases between them. As DNA, the CDR3 is TGTGCCAGCAGCCAAGCGAGGGGCGGGGAGCTGTTTTTT. Its protein is CASSQARGGELFF.

This clonotype was seen more than once but under ten times. The CDR3 loop reads CASSPGGTGSTDTQYF. The CDR3 coding sequence is TGTGCCAGCAGCCCAGGTGGGACAGGAAGCACAGATACGCAGTATTTT. The V and J genes are TRBV27 and TRBJ2-3; TRBD1 agrees at 8 bases. The V and J ends lost 6 bases and 0 bases, in that order; junction bases with no gene match: 8. From germline, CDR1 is MNHEY and CDR2 SMNVEV (reference sequence). The CDR3 length is 16 residues.